This T cell receptor (beta chain) was observed in a study of T cell repertoires in cytomegalovirus infection. Across the whole study: TCR beta signatures that were public indicated CMV infection and matching HLA type.

Trimming removed 4 bases from V and 0 bases from J, with 9 bases in between. The CDR3 is made up of 14 amino acids. The germline gives CDR1 MNHEY, CDR2 SVGEGT. One entry per CDR3 protein results from TCRdb running MiXCR on the reads. The top ten clones hold about an eighth of a sample with about 770,000 distinct CDR3 sequences, just under 30% of them seen once. Only a few counts were recorded for this clonotype. Its target is unknown. The starting material was cultured CD8+ T cells from PBMCs, obtained from culture after CMV antigen stimulation. This chain uses TRBV6-2 or TRBV6-3 with TRBJ1-1; D is ambiguous. This sequence was found in a human donor in good health (CMV status not recorded). Some clones in this sample may be carry-over from other donors' samples. CDR3 amino acids: CASSSPEVNTEAFF. CDR3 bases: TGTGCCAGCAGTTCCCCCGAAGTGAACACTGAAGCTTTCTTT.